A selection of T cell receptor beta chains follows, all from one sample in a study of cytomegalovirus exposure and HLA in healthy donors. Assay used: immunoSEQ multiplex PCR; TCRdb lists only in-frame clones, some missing. The sample has 200,000 to 250,000 clones. Sequencing used PBMCs. These receptors all stem from a girl aged 2-10 years in good health and CMV-seropositive. CDR3s include the opening cysteine and the closing phenylalanine or tryptophan. The order of the fields is J gene, D gene, CDR3 length, V gene, CDR3 DNA, CDR3 protein. The D gene is left open where the match is weak.

J gene: TRBJ1-4; D gene: .; CDR3 length: 14; V gene: TRBV7-2; CDR3 DNA: TGTGCCAGCAGCCGAGGTGCAACTAATGAAAAACTGTTTTTT; CDR3 protein: CASSRGATNEKLFF
J gene: TRBJ2-7; D gene: TRBD1; CDR3 length: 16; V gene: TRBV7-2; CDR3 DNA: TGTGCCAGCAGCTTAAGCCAGGGGGCGCTTTCTTACGAGCAGTACTTC; CDR3 protein: CASSLSQGALSYEQYF
J gene: TRBJ2-7; D gene: TRBD2; CDR3 length: 15; V gene: TRBV27; CDR3 DNA: TGTGCCAGCAGTTTAATCGGCGGGAGATCCTACGAGCAGTACTTC; CDR3 protein: CASSLIGGRSYEQYF
J gene: TRBJ2-3; D gene: .; CDR3 length: 15; V gene: TRBV10-3; CDR3 DNA: TGTGCCATCAATCCAGGTTCAGGGATTCTTGATACGCAGTATTTT; CDR3 protein: CAINPGSGILDTQYF
J gene: TRBJ2-3; D gene: .; CDR3 length: 13; V gene: TRBV29-1; CDR3 DNA: TGCAGCGGAAACAGGGATGGGGAAGATACGCAGTATTTT; CDR3 protein: CSGNRDGEDTQYF
J gene: TRBJ2-7; D gene: .; CDR3 length: 15; V gene: TRBV10-1; CDR3 DNA: TGCGCCAGCAGTCCCCGTAGGGGAGGTAACCACGAGCAGTACTTC; CDR3 protein: CASSPRRGGNHEQYF
J gene: TRBJ1-5; D gene: .; CDR3 length: 16; V gene: TRBV7-8; CDR3 DNA: TGTGCCAGCAGCTTTGGGCGAATTTTAGGCAATCAGCCCCAGCATTTT; CDR3 protein: CASSFGRILGNQPQHF
J gene: TRBJ2-3; D gene: .; CDR3 length: 16; V gene: TRBV21-1; CDR3 DNA: TGTGCCAGCAGCAAAGGAAGGCTGGCGGGAGTAGATACGCAGTATTTT; CDR3 protein: CASSKGRLAGVDTQYF
J gene: TRBJ2-7; D gene: TRBD2; CDR3 length: 14; V gene: TRBV27; CDR3 DNA: TGTGCCAGCTGGGAAGGCGGGAGGGCCGCCGAGCAGTACTTC; CDR3 protein: CASWEGGRAAEQYF
J gene: TRBJ2-5; D gene: TRBD2; CDR3 length: 16; V gene: TRBV28; CDR3 DNA: TGTGCCAGCAGCCTCCCCGAGGGAGGGATCCAAGAGACCCAGTACTTC; CDR3 protein: CASSLPEGGIQETQYF
J gene: TRBJ2-2; D gene: TRBD2; CDR3 length: 18; V gene: TRBV7-8; CDR3 DNA: TGTGCCAGCAGCTCATTCTTAGGTAGCGGGAGTTGGGCCGGGGAGCTGTTTTTT; CDR3 protein: CASSSFLGSGSWAGELFF
J gene: TRBJ1-1; D gene: .; CDR3 length: 14; V gene: TRBV7-3; CDR3 DNA: TGTGCCAGCAGCTTAGGGGAACGGGGCACTGAAGCTTTCTTT; CDR3 protein: CASSLGERGTEAFF
J gene: TRBJ2-2; D gene: .; CDR3 length: 15; V gene: TRBV6-5; CDR3 DNA: TGTGCCAGCAGTTATGGGGGCAGCTTGACCGGGGAGCTGTTTTTT; CDR3 protein: CASSYGGSLTGELFF
J gene: TRBJ1-2; D gene: .; CDR3 length: 12; V gene: TRBV25-1; CDR3 DNA: TGTGCCAGCAGTGTGGGGGCATATGGCTACACCTTC; CDR3 protein: CASSVGAYGYTF
J gene: TRBJ1-2; D gene: .; CDR3 length: 13; V gene: TRBV10-3; CDR3 DNA: TGTGCCAGCTCCCCGACAGGAAACTATGGCTACACCTTC; CDR3 protein: CASSPTGNYGYTF
J gene: TRBJ1-5; D gene: .; CDR3 length: 13; V gene: TRBV7-8; CDR3 DNA: TGTGCCAGCAGCCCTCACAGAAATCAGCCCCAGCATTTT; CDR3 protein: CASSPHRNQPQHF
J gene: TRBJ1-2; D gene: .; CDR3 length: 12; V gene: TRBV4-2; CDR3 DNA: TGTGCCAGCAGCGCTGGGGGGAGTGGCTACACCTTC; CDR3 protein: CASSAGGSGYTF
J gene: TRBJ2-5; D gene: TRBD2; CDR3 length: 17; V gene: TRBV13; CDR3 DNA: TGTGCCAGCAGCTTAGGGGTTAGCGGGAGGGCGTCAGAGACCCAGTACTTC; CDR3 protein: CASSLGVSGRASETQYF
J gene: TRBJ2-5; D gene: .; CDR3 length: 15; V gene: TRBV2; CDR3 DNA: TGTGCCAGCAGTGATAGACAGTTTAGGCGGGAGACCCAGTACTTC; CDR3 protein: CASSDRQFRRETQYF
J gene: TRBJ2-5; D gene: TRBD1; CDR3 length: 13; V gene: TRBV5-4; CDR3 DNA: TGTGCCAGCAGCTTGTTGACAGGGGAGACCCAGTACTTC; CDR3 protein: CASSLLTGETQYF
J gene: TRBJ2-7; D gene: .; CDR3 length: 11; V gene: TRBV27; CDR3 DNA: TGTGCCAGCAGTCGGGGTGAGGAGCAGTACTTC; CDR3 protein: CASSRGEEQYF
J gene: TRBJ2-3; D gene: .; CDR3 length: 18; V gene: TRBV7-6; CDR3 DNA: TGTGCCAGCAGCTTAGGAGTCATGGCGGGAACTAGCACAGATACGCAGTATTTT; CDR3 protein: CASSLGVMAGTSTDTQYF
J gene: TRBJ1-1; D gene: .; CDR3 length: 15; V gene: TRBV4-2; CDR3 DNA: TGTGCCAGCAGCCAAGAGACAGCCGGCGCGGCTGAAGCTTTCTTT; CDR3 protein: CASSQETAGAAEAFF
J gene: TRBJ2-2; D gene: .; CDR3 length: 17; V gene: TRBV28; CDR3 DNA: TGTGCCAGCACCGGAGGGCTAACCCCTCCGAACACCGGGGAGCTGTTTTTT; CDR3 protein: CASTGGLTPPNTGELFF
J gene: TRBJ1-1; D gene: TRBD1; CDR3 length: 13; V gene: TRBV5-1; CDR3 DNA: TGCGCCAGCAGACCTCCTACAGGGGCTGAAGCTTTCTTT; CDR3 protein: CASRPPTGAEAFF
J gene: TRBJ2-3; D gene: TRBD2; CDR3 length: 15; V gene: TRBV25-1; CDR3 DNA: TGTGCCAGCAGTGAATTCCGGGCGGGAGGAGATACGCAGTATTTT; CDR3 protein: CASSEFRAGGDTQYF
J gene: TRBJ2-1; D gene: TRBD2; CDR3 length: 14; V gene: TRBV10-3; CDR3 DNA: TGTGCCATCAGTGGGACTAGCGGACGGGATGAGCAGTTCTTC; CDR3 protein: CAISGTSGRDEQFF
J gene: TRBJ2-7; D gene: .; CDR3 length: 18; V gene: TRBV21-1; CDR3 DNA: TGTGCCAGCAGCAAAGCCTGCCTTGGGCGACGCAACTCCTACGAGCAGTACTTC; CDR3 protein: CASSKACLGRRNSYEQYF
J gene: TRBJ2-3; D gene: .; CDR3 length: 14; V gene: TRBV7-9; CDR3 DNA: TGTGCCAGCAGCTTAGACAGGGGAGGAGATACGCAGTATTTT; CDR3 protein: CASSLDRGGDTQYF
J gene: TRBJ2-3; D gene: TRBD1; CDR3 length: 14; V gene: TRBV5-1; CDR3 DNA: TGCGCCAGCGACCGACAGGGGTTGACAGATACGCAGTATTTT; CDR3 protein: CASDRQGLTDTQYF
J gene: TRBJ2-1; D gene: .; CDR3 length: 19; V gene: TRBV5-1; CDR3 DNA: TGCGCCAGCAGCTTGGGGGTTTCGACGGACAGTAGCTCCTACAATGAGCAGTTCTTC; CDR3 protein: CASSLGVSTDSSSYNEQFF
J gene: TRBJ2-7; D gene: .; CDR3 length: 12; V gene: TRBV6-5; CDR3 DNA: TGTGCCAGCAGAAACAATCGTCTCGAGCAGTACTTC; CDR3 protein: CASRNNRLEQYF
J gene: TRBJ1-1; D gene: .; CDR3 length: 13; V gene: TRBV28; CDR3 DNA: TGTGCCAGCAGCGACAGCCCGAACACTGAAGCTTTCTTT; CDR3 protein: CASSDSPNTEAFF
J gene: TRBJ1-2; D gene: TRBD1; CDR3 length: 15; V gene: TRBV4-2; CDR3 DNA: TGTGCCAGCAGCCACCTCGGACAGGGCCCCTATGGCTACACCTTC; CDR3 protein: CASSHLGQGPYGYTF
J gene: TRBJ1-4; D gene: .; CDR3 length: 16; V gene: TRBV11-2; CDR3 DNA: TGTGCCAGCAGCTTAGGGCTGGGAGGTACTAATGAAAAACTGTTTTTT; CDR3 protein: CASSLGLGGTNEKLFF
J gene: TRBJ2-5; D gene: TRBD1; CDR3 length: 16; V gene: TRBV27; CDR3 DNA: TGTGCCAGCAGTCCAGGGACAGGGGCGTTTGGAGAGACCCAGTACTTC; CDR3 protein: CASSPGTGAFGETQYF
J gene: TRBJ1-3; D gene: .; CDR3 length: 14; V gene: TRBV7-2; CDR3 DNA: TGTGCCAGCAGCTTATTCGGGTCAGGAAACACCATATATTTT; CDR3 protein: CASSLFGSGNTIYF
J gene: TRBJ1-6; D gene: .; CDR3 length: 17; V gene: TRBV27; CDR3 DNA: TGTGCCAGCATGTCCCAGGGTCACTCCTCTCTAAATTCACCCCTCCACTTT; CDR3 protein: CASMSQGHSSLNSPLHF
J gene: TRBJ1-1; D gene: TRBD1; CDR3 length: 13; V gene: TRBV25-1; CDR3 DNA: TGTGCCAGCAGTGAAACAGGGGAGCCTGAAGCTTTCTTT; CDR3 protein: CASSETGEPEAFF
J gene: TRBJ1-1; D gene: .; CDR3 length: 18; V gene: TRBV15; CDR3 DNA: TGTGCCACCAGCAGAGTACCGGGACCTTCTTGGAGGGACACTGAAGCTTTCTTT; CDR3 protein: CATSRVPGPSWRDTEAFF
J gene: TRBJ1-1; D gene: .; CDR3 length: 13; V gene: TRBV4-1; CDR3 DNA: TGCGCCAGCAGCCTAGGACAGAACACTGAAGCTTTCTTT; CDR3 protein: CASSLGQNTEAFF
J gene: TRBJ2-6; D gene: .; CDR3 length: 15; V gene: TRBV6-1; CDR3 DNA: TGTGCCAGCAGTGAAGCGGAGGGTGGGGCCAACGTCCTGACTTTC; CDR3 protein: CASSEAEGGANVLTF
J gene: TRBJ2-1; D gene: .; CDR3 length: 11; V gene: TRBV15; CDR3 DNA: TGTGCCACCAGCACTTACAATGAGCAGTTCTTC; CDR3 protein: CATSTYNEQFF
J gene: TRBJ1-1; D gene: .; CDR3 length: 13; V gene: TRBV6-4; CDR3 DNA: TGTGCCAGCAGAGACCAGGGGAACACTGAAGCTTTCTTT; CDR3 protein: CASRDQGNTEAFF
J gene: TRBJ2-7; D gene: .; CDR3 length: 15; V gene: TRBV6-5; CDR3 DNA: TGTGCCAGCAGTTACCTCCGGGGAGACTCCTACGAGCAGTACTTC; CDR3 protein: CASSYLRGDSYEQYF
J gene: TRBJ1-3; D gene: .; CDR3 length: 14; V gene: TRBV7-9; CDR3 DNA: TGTGCCAGCAGCTTAGGGAGCTCTGGAAACACCATATATTTT; CDR3 protein: CASSLGSSGNTIYF
J gene: TRBJ1-4; D gene: TRBD1; CDR3 length: 16; V gene: TRBV6-1; CDR3 DNA: TGTGCCAGCAGTAAAGGGACAGGGACGATTTTGGAAAAACTGTTTTTT; CDR3 protein: CASSKGTGTILEKLFF
J gene: TRBJ2-2; D gene: .; CDR3 length: 14; V gene: TRBV5-1; CDR3 DNA: TGCGCCAGCAGCTCGGGAGACGGAGCGGAGGAGCTGTTTTTT; CDR3 protein: CASSSGDGAEELFF
J gene: TRBJ2-7; D gene: .; CDR3 length: 14; V gene: TRBV7-6; CDR3 DNA: TGTGCCAGCAGCCCTATGGACTCTACCTACGAGCAGTACTTC; CDR3 protein: CASSPMDSTYEQYF
J gene: TRBJ2-7; D gene: .; CDR3 length: 14; V gene: TRBV5-8; CDR3 DNA: TGTGCCAGCAGCCCACCGGGACACAGCTACGAGCAGTACTTC; CDR3 protein: CASSPPGHSYEQYF
J gene: TRBJ2-7; D gene: .; CDR3 length: 14; V gene: TRBV4-1; CDR3 DNA: TGCGCCAGCAGCCAAGAAATAGCGGCCTACGAGCAGTACTTC; CDR3 protein: CASSQEIAAYEQYF
J gene: TRBJ2-2; D gene: .; CDR3 length: 15; V gene: TRBV7-9; CDR3 DNA: TGTGCCAGCAGCTCCCCCCCGAGAGACTACGGGGAGCTGTTTTTT; CDR3 protein: CASSSPPRDYGELFF
J gene: TRBJ1-1; D gene: TRBD1; CDR3 length: 15; V gene: TRBV4-2; CDR3 DNA: TGTGCCAGCAGCCAAGATAGGGACAGGGGAATGGACGCTTTCTTT; CDR3 protein: CASSQDRDRGMDAFF
J gene: TRBJ2-7; D gene: .; CDR3 length: 16; V gene: TRBV15; CDR3 DNA: TGTGCCACCAGCAGAGATCTAGGGGCAAACTACTACGAGCAGTACTTC; CDR3 protein: CATSRDLGANYYEQYF